The T cell receptor beta chain described here comes from a study of CD8+CD57+ T cells in acquired aplastic anemia. Genomic DNA constituted the template upon which TCR beta VDJ and CDR3 profiling was performed. TCRdb re-called the reads with MiXCR, one entry per CDR3 protein. The data show around 180,000 distinct CDR3 sequences, around 60% seen once. Germline CDR1 ENHRY, CDR2 SYGVKD. The CDR3 contains 16 residues. Trimming cost V 0 bases and J 1 base; bases outside gene matches: 5. This clonotype was recorded a few times. The clonotype comes from a human donor in good health. The V call is TRBV10-3, the J call TRBJ2-7; 8 bases are shared with TRBD1. Sequencing was performed on sorted CD4+, CD8+, or CD8+CD57+ T cells (not recorded which) from PBMCs. CDR3 coding DNA: TGTGCCATCAGTGAGTCGAGGACAGGGATGTCCTACGAGCAGTACTTC. This sequence encodes CAISESRTGMSYEQYF.